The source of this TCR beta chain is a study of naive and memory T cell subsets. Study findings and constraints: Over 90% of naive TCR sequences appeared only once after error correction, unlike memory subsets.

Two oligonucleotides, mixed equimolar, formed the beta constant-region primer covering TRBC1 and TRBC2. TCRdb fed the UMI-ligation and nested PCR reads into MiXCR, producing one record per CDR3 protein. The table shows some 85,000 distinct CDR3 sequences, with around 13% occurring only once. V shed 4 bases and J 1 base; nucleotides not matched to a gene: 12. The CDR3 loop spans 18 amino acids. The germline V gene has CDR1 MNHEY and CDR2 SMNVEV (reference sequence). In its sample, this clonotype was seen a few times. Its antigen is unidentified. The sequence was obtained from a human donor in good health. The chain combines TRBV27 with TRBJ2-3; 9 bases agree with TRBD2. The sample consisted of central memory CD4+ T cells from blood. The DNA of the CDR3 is TGTGCCAGCAGTTCTCCGAAACAAGCGGGAGGAGGCACAGATACGCAGTATTTT. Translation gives CASSSPKQAGGGTDTQYF.